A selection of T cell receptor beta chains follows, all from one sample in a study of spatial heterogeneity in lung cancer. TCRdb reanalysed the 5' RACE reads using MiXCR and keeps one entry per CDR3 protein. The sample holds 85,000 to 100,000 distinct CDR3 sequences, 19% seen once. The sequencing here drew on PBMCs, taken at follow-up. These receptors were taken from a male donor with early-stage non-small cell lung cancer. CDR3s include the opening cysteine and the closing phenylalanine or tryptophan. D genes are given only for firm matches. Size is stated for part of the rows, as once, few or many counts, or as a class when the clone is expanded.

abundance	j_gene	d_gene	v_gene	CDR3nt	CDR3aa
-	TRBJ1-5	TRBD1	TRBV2	TGTGCCAGCAGTCAAGGGACAGTGGGGCAGCATTTT	CASSQGTVGQHF
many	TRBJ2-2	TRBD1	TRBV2	TGTGCCAGCAGTGTACCGGACAGGGTCACCGGGGAGCTGTTTTTT	CASSVPDRVTGELFF
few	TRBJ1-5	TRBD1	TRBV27	TGTGCCAGCAGCCGACAGGGGGGCCTCGTCTTCGAACCCCAGCATTTT	CASSRQGGLVFEPQHF
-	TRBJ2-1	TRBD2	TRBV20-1	TGCAGTGGCTCCGATGGACTAGCGGGAGGCGAGCAGTTCTTC	CSGSDGLAGGEQFF
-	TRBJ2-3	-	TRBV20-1	TGCAGTGCTAGAGACGGGAGTCAGTCAGATACGCAGTATTTT	CSARDGSQSDTQYF
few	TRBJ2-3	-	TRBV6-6	TGTGCCAGCACTACGACCCGGGCCAAGAGCACAGATACGCAGTATTTT	CASTTTRAKSTDTQYF
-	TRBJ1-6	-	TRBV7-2	TGTGCCAGCAGTCTCCACCAGGATTCACCCCTCCACTTT	CASSLHQDSPLHF
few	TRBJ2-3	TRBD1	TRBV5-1	TGCGCCAGCAGCCACGGGACAGGTACCACAGATACGCAGTATTTT	CASSHGTGTTDTQYF
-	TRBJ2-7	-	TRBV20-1	TGCAGTGCTAGTTTGGGAGGGGGTTCCTACGAGCAGTACTTC	CSASLGGGSYEQYF
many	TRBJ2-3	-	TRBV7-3	TGTGCCAGCAGCTTAACGGCGGGAGATACGCAGTATTTT	CASSLTAGDTQYF
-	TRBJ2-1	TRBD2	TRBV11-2	TGTGCCAGCAGCCCTACCCCACTAGCGGGGGTTGAGCAGTTCTTC	CASSPTPLAGVEQFF
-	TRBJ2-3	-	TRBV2	TGTGCCAGCATTGGGGCCCCGGCGGCAGATACGCAGTATTTT	CASIGAPAADTQYF
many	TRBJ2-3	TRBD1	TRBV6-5	TGTGCCAGCAGTTCGGGACAGCACACAGATACGCAGTATTTT	CASSSGQHTDTQYF